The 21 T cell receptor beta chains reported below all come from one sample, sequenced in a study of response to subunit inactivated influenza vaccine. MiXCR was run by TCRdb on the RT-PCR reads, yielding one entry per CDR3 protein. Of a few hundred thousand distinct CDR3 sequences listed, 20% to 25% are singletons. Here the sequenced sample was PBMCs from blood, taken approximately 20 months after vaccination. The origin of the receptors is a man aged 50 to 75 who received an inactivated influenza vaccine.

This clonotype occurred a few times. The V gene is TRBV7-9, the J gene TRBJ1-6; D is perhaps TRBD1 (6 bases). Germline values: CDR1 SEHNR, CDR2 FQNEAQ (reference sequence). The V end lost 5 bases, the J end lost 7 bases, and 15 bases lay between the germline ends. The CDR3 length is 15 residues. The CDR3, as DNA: TGTGCCAGCAGCCCTCAGGGGATGGAGAATTCACCCCTCCACTTT. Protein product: CASSPQGMENSPLHF.

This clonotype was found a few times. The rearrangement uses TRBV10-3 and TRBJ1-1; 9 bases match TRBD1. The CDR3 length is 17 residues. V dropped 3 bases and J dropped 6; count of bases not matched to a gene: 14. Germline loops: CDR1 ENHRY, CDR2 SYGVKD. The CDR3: CAISDLTGGVGSAEAFF. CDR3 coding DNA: TGTGCCATCAGTGACTTGACAGGGGGAGTGGGGTCTGCTGAAGCTTTCTTT.

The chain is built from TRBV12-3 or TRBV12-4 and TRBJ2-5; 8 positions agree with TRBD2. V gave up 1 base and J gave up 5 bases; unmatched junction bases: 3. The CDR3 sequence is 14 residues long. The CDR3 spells CASSLGTSSETQYF. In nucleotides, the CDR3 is TGTGCCAGCAGTTTAGGGACTAGCTCGGAGACCCAGTACTTC.

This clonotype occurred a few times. CDR3 residues: CASSWGEGVQNEKLFF. The CDR3 DNA sequence: TGTGCCAGCAGTTGGGGGGAAGGGGTACAAAATGAAAAACTGTTTTTT. The rearrangement joins TRBV6-5 to TRBJ1-4, with D tentatively TRBD1 (5 bases). This CDR3 contains 16 residues. Germline CDR1 reads MNHEY; CDR2 reads SVGAGI. The V end was cut by 4 bases, the J end by 5 bases, with 17 bases between.

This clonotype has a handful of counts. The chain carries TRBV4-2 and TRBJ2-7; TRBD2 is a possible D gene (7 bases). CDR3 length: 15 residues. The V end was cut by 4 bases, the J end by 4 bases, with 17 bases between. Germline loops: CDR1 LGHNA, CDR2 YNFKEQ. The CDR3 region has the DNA TGTGCCAGCAGCCGAGGGAGGGGAGGGGGTTACGAGCAGTACTTC. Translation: CASSRGRGGGYEQYF.

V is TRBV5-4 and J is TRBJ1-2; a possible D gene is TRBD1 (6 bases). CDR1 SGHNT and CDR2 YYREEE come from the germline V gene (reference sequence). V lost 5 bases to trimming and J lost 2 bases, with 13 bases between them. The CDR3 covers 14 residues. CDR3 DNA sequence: TGTGCCAGCAGACCGGACAGTAGGAACTATGGCTACACCTTC. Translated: CASRPDSRNYGYTF.

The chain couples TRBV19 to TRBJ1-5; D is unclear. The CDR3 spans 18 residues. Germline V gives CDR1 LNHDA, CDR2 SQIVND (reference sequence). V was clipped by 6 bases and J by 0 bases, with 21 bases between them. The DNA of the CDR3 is TGTGCCAGTAGGGTCGCATATAGAAGCCCCGGTAGCAATCAGCCCCAGCATTTT. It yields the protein CASRVAYRSPGSNQPQHF.

DNA of the CDR3: TGTGCCTGGGGAACAGGGAACACTGAAGCTTTCTTT. It specifies CAWGTGNTEAFF. The chain has TRBV30 and TRBJ1-1; D possibly corresponds to TRBD1 (5 bases). V lost 5 bases and J 1 base, leaving 8 bases between the germline ends. Germline V gene data show CDR1 as GTSNPN and CDR2 as SVGIG (reference sequence). The CDR3 covers 12 residues.

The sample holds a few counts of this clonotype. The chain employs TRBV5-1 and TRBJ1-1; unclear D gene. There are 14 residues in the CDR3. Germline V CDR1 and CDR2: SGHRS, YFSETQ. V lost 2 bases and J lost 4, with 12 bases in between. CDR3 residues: CASSLGSSPTEAFF. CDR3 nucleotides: TGCGCCAGCAGCTTAGGTTCAAGCCCCACTGAAGCTTTCTTT.

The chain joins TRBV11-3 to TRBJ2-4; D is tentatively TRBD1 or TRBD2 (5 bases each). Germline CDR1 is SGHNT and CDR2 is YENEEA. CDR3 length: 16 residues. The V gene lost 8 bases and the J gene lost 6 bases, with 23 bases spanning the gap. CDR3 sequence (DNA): TGTGCCAGCCCCCACGGGGCAGGGCAGTTTGGAAACATTCAGTACTTC. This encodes CASPHGAGQFGNIQYF.

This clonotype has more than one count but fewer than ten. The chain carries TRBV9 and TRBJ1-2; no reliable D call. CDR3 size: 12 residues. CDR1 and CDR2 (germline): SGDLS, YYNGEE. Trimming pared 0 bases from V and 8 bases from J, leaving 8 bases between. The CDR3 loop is CASSVDEGGYTF. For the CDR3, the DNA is TGTGCCAGCAGCGTAGACGAGGGCGGCTACACCTTC. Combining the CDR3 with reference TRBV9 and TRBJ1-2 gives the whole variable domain DSGVTQTPKHLITATGQRVTLRCSPRSGDLSVYWYQQSLDQGLQFLIQYYNGEERAKGNILERFSAQQFPDLHSELNLSSLELGDSALYFCASSVDEGGYTFGSGTRLTVV.

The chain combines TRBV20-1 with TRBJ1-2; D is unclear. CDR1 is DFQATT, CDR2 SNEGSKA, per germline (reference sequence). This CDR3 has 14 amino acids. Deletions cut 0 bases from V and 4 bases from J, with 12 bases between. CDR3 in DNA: TGCAGTGCTAGAGATGTCCGACCGATCTATGGCTACACCTTC. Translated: CSARDVRPIYGYTF.

This CDR3 is CASSQSETQYF. Written as DNA, the CDR3 is TGTGCCAGCAGCCAGAGCGAGACCCAGTACTTC. This chain uses TRBV7-2 with TRBJ2-5; no clear D gene. V shed 5 bases and J shed 5 bases, with 6 bases lying between them. This CDR3 contains 11 residues. CDR1 and CDR2 from the germline V gene are SGHTA and FQGNSA.

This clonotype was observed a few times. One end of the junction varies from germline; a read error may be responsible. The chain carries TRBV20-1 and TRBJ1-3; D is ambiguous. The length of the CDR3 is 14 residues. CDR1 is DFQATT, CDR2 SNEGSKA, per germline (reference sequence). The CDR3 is CSARDYMEGNTIYF. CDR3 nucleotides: TGCAGTGCGAGAGATTACATGGAAGGAAACACCATATATTTT.

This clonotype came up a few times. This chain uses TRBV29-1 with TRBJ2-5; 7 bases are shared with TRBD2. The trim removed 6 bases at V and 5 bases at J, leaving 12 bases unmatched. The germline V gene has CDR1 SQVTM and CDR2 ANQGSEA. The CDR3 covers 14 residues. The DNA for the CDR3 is TGCAGCGTGGGCACTAGTTACGGGGGGGAGACCCAGTACTTC. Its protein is CSVGTSYGGETQYF.

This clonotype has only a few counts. CDR3 protein: CASSTYAGGAAEAFF. The CDR3 DNA is TGTGCCAGTAGTACCTACGCGGGGGGCGCGGCTGAAGCTTTCTTT. The chain combines TRBV19 with TRBJ1-1, with D maybe TRBD1 (6 bases). This CDR3 region has 15 residues. Germline lookup yields CDR1 LNHDA and CDR2 SQIVND (reference sequence). V shed 4 bases and J shed 6 bases, with 18 bases lying between them. The full variable domain, its missing parts supplied by reference TRBV19 and TRBJ1-1, is DGGITQSPKYLFRKEGQNVTLSCEQNLNHDAMYWYRQDPGQGLRLIYYSQIVNDFQKGDIAEGYSVSREKKESFPLTVTSAQKNPTAFYLCASSTYAGGAAEAFFGQGTRLTVV.

The CDR3 protein is CASLGGNYGYTF. The DNA of the CDR3 is TGTGCCAGCTTAGGGGGGAACTATGGCTACACCTTC. The V and J genes are TRBV28 and TRBJ1-2; D perhaps matches TRBD1 (6 bases). CDR1 and CDR2 (germline): MDHEN, SYDVKM. The CDR3 is 12 residues long. Trimming removed 8 bases at V and 2 bases at J, with 9 bases between.

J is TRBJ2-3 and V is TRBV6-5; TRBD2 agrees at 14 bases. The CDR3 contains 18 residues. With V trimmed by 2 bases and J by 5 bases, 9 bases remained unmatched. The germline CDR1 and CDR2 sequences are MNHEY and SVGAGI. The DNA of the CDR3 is TGTGCCAGCAGTTACCCGGCGACGGGACTAGCGGGAGAAGATACGCAGTATTTT. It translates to CASSYPATGLAGEDTQYF.

CDR3: CASSDLGRQETQYF. CDR3 sequence (DNA): TGTGCCAGCAGTGATTTAGGGCGGCAAGAGACCCAGTACTTC. V gene TRBV2 combines with J gene TRBJ2-5, with D unresolved. Trimming took 3 bases from V and 2 from J, leaving 10 bases between them. Germline CDR1 is SNHLY and CDR2 is FYNNEI. CDR3 size: 14 residues.

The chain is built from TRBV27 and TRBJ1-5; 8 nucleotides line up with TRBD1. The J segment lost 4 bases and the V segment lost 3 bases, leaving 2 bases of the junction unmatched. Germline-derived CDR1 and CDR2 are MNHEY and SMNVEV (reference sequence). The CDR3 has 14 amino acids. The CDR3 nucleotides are TGTGCCAGCAGTTTTCAGGGGGCGAATCAGCCCCAGCATTTT. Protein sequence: CASSFQGANQPQHF.

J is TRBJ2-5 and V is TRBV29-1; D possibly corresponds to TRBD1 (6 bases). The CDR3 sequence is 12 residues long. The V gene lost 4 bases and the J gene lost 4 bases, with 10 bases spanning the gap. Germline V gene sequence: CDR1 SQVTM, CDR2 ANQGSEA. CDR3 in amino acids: CSVVPGAETQYF. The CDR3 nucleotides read TGCAGCGTTGTCCCAGGGGCAGAGACCCAGTACTTC.